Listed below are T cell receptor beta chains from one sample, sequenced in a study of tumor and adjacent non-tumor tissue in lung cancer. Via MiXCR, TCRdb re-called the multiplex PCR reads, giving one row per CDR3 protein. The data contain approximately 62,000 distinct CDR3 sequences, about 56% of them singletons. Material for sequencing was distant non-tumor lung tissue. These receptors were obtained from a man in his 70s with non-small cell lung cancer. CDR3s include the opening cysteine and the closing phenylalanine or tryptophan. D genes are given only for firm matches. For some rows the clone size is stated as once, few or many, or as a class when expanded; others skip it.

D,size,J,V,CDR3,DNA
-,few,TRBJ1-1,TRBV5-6,CASSLLVLNTEAFF,TGTGCCAGCAGCTTGTTAGTCCTAAACACTGAAGCTTTCTTT
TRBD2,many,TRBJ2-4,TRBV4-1,CASSQRGGALAKNIQYF,TGCGCCAGCAGCCAAAGGGGAGGGGCCTTAGCCAAAAACATTCAGTACTTC
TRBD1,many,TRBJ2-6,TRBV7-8,CASSHRGGPRIGANVLTF,TGTGCCAGCAGCCACCGAGGGGGCCCACGTATTGGGGCCAACGTCCTGACTTTC
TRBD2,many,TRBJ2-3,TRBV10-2,CASSAVNLAGARASTDTQYF,TGCGCCAGCAGTGCCGTGAACCTAGCGGGGGCCCGTGCTAGCACAGATACGCAGTATTTT
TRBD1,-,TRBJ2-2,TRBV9,CASSPRQGTTGELFF,TGTGCCAGCAGCCCCCGACAGGGGACCACCGGGGAGCTGTTTTTT
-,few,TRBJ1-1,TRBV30,CAWERLGITEAFF,TGTGCCTGGGAGCGTCTCGGGATTACTGAAGCTTTCTTT
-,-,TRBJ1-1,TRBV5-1,CASIGRGPEAFF,TGCGCCAGCATAGGACGGGGTCCTGAAGCTTTCTTT
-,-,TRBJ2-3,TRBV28,CASSHTPIIRGKDTQYF,TGTGCCAGCAGTCATACCCCGATAATTAGGGGGAAAGATACGCAGTATTTT
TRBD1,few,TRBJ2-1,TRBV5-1,CASSQDRGTTYNEQFF,TGCGCCAGCAGTCAAGACAGGGGTACAACCTACAATGAGCAGTTCTTC
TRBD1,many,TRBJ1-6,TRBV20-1,CSAVPGQGHNSPLHF,TGCAGTGCTGTCCCGGGACAGGGACATAATTCACCCCTCCACTTT
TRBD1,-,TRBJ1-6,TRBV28,CVSSPYSPRQGVSSANSPLHF,TGTGTCAGCAGTCCATACTCCCCCCGGCAGGGGGTTTCTTCAGCTAATTCACCCCTCCACTTT
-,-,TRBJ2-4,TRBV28,CASSPPRGVEKNIQYF,TGTGCCAGCAGCCCACCCAGGGGGGTCGAAAAAAACATTCAGTACTTC
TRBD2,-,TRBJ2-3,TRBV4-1,CAISRGLAGDTQYF,TGTGCCATCAGCCGAGGCCTAGCGGGAGATACGCAGTATTTT
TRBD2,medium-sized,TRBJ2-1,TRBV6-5,CASRASGGRGYNEQFF,TGTGCCAGCAGGGCTAGCGGGGGGCGGGGTTACAATGAGCAGTTCTTC
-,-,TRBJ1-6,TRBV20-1,CSARPPGYNSPLHF,TGCAGTGCTAGGCCTCCGGGTTATAATTCACCCCTCCACTTT
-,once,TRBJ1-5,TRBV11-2,CASSLDAGYQPQHF,TGTGCCAGCAGTTTAGATGCGGGGTACCAGCCCCAGCATTTT
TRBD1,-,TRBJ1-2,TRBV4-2,CTRSPGTGGYTF,TGTACCAGGAGCCCCGGGACAGGTGGCTACACCTTC
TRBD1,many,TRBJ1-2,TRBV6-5,CASSYSFGDPGGPYGYTF,TGTGCCAGCAGTTACTCTTTCGGGGACCCAGGGGGGCCCTATGGCTACACCTTC
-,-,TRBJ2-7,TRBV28,CASRTNKDEQYF,TGTGCCAGCAGGACAAACAAGGACGAGCAGTACTTC
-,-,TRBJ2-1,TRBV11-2,CASSLGLGYYDEQFF,TGTGCCAGCAGCTTAGGTTTAGGCTACTACGATGAGCAGTTCTTC
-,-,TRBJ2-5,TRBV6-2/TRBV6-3,CANCYTAGTPNQETQYF,TGTGCCAACTGTTATACCGCCGGGACGCCAAACCAGGAGACCCAGTACTTC
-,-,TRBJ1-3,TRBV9,CASSVDSRHSGNTIYF,TGTGCCAGCAGCGTAGATAGCCGACACTCTGGAAACACCATATATTTT
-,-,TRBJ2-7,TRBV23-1,CASTRQYLISYEQYF,TGCGCCAGCACAAGACAGTACCTGATCTCCTACGAGCAGTACTTC
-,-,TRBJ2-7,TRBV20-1,CCASWGRIEQYF,TGCTGTGCTAGTTGGGGGCGCATTGAGCAGTACTTC
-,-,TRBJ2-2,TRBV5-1,CASTRRLTGTSNTGELFF,TGCGCCAGCACGCGTCGATTAACCGGGACATCGAACACCGGGGAGCTGTTTTTT
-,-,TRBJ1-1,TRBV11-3,CASSHSGTNMNAETFF,TGTGCCAGCAGCCACAGCGGGACAAATATGAACGCTGAAACTTTCTTT
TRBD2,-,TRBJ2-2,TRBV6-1,CASTWEGGPIGELFF,TGTGCCAGCACCTGGGAGGGCGGCCCGATCGGAGAGCTGTTTTTT
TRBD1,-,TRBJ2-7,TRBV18,CASSPPGTGPEQYF,TGTGCCAGCTCACCACCGGGGACAGGGCCCGAGCAGTACTTC
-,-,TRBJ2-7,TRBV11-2,CASRQAGYEQYF,TGTGCCAGCAGACAGGCCGGGTACGAGCAGTATTTC
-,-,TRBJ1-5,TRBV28,CASSFLRQTARGEHF,TGTGCCAGCAGTTTCTTGCGCCAGACTGCGAGGGGTGAGCATTTT
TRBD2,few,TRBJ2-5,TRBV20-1,CSAPPWEGRETQYF,TGCAGTGCTCCCCCCTGGGAGGGCCGGGAGACCCAGTACTTC
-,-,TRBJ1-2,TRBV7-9,CASSLRIAVGYTF,TGTGCCAGCAGCTTAAGGATAGCGGTAGGCTACACCTTC
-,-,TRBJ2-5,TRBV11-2,CASSPIQTETQYF,TGTGCCAGCAGCCCTATTCAAACTGAGACCCAGTACTTC
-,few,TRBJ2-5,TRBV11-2,CASSLESWGGRRTQYF,TGTGCCAGCAGCTTAGAAAGTTGGGGGGGGCGGAGGACCCAGTACTTC
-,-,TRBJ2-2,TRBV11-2,CANSPHGTEELFF,TGTGCCAACAGTCCACATGGGACCGAGGAGCTGTTTTTT
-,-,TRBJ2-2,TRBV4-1,CASSQEGPGASYTRELFF,TGCGCCAGCAGCCAAGAGGGGCCGGGGGCCAGCTACACCAGGGAGCTGTTTTTT
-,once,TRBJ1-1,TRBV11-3,CASSRIGTNMNTEAFF,TGCGCCAGCAGCCGCATTGGGACAAATATGAACACTGAAGCTTTCTTT
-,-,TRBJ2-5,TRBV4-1,CASSLMGAGEETQYF,TGCGCCAGCAGTCTAATGGGGGCAGGGGAAGAGACCCAGTACTTC
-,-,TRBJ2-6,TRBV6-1,CASSPARAGANVLTF,TGTGCCAGTAGTCCCGCAAGGGCCGGGGCCAACGTCCTGACTTTC
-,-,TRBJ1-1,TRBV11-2,CASRPGQGFTEAFF,TGTGCCAGCAGGCCAGGACAAGGGTTCACTGAAGCTTTCTTT
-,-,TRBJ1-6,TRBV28,CASRLGGSPLHF,TGTGCCAGCAGACTAGGGGGTTCACCCCTCCACTTT
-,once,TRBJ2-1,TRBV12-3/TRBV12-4,CASGSPGGTHKNNGQFF,TGTGCCAGCGGTTCCCCCGGCGGGACACATAAAAACAATGGGCAGTTCTTC
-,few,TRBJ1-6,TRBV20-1,CSARDTGRGNSPLHF,TGCAGTGCTAGAGATACAGGGCGCGGGAATTCACCCCTCCACTTT
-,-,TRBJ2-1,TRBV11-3,CASNLDRGTNNEQFF,TGTGCCAGCAACTTAGATCGGGGAACTAATAATGAGCAGTTCTTC
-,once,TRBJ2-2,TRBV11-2,CVSSSTRFLGGEAKLFF,TGTGTCAGCAGCTCAACACGTTTTCTAGGGGGGGAGGCGAAACTGTTTTTT
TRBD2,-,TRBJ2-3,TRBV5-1,CASSPQRERADTQYF,TGCGCCAGCAGCCCCCAGCGGGAGAGAGCGGATACGCAGTATTTT
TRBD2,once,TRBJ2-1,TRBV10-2,CASSESGGYNEQFF,TGCGCCAGTAGTGAGTCGGGGGGCTACAATGAGCAGTTCTTC
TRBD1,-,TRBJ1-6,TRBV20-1,CGDVPGQGHNSPLHF,TGCGGTGATGTCCCGGGACAGGGACATAATTCACCCCTCCACTTT
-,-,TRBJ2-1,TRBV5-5,CASSFPGGQSNEQFF,TGTGCCAGTAGCTTTCCCGGGGGGCAGAGCAATGAGCAGTTCTTC
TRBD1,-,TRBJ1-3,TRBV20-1,CSAGAGGSGNTIYF,TGCAGTGCCGGCGCAGGGGGTTCTGGAAACACCATATATTTT
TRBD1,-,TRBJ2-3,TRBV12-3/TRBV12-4,CPSSRQGNPGDTQYF,TGTCCCAGCAGTCGACAGGGAAATCCTGGAGATACACAGTATTTT